Listed here are 27 T cell receptor beta chains from one sample, sequenced in a study of T cells in Graves' hyperthyroidism and ophthalmopathy. It was RNA transcripts that yielded the amplified TCR beta CDR3 regions. A set of HTBI primers served as the primers for a first-round RT-PCR of the TCR CDR3. MiXCR, run by TCRdb on the multiplex PCR reads, gives a single entry per CDR3 protein. Here the sample spans hundreds of thousands of distinct CDR3 sequences, about 20% being singletons. What was sequenced was blood. The receptors come from a man in his forties or fifties with Graves' ophthalmopathy.

The V call is TRBV7-9, the J call TRBJ2-2; TRBD1 agrees at 8 bases. The CDR3 is made up of 17 amino acids. Germline CDR1 SEHNR, CDR2 FQNEAQ (reference sequence). Trimming at V came to 5 bases and at J to 4 bases, leaving 12 bases not matched to a gene. CDR3 bases: TGTGCCAGCAGCCACAAGGCAGGGGGCGGTTTCACCGGGGAGCTGTTTTTT. Its protein is CASSHKAGGGFTGELFF.

This clonotype was detected many times. The J gene is TRBJ2-3, the V gene TRBV27; D uncertain. CDR1 and CDR2 from the germline V gene are MNHEY and SMNVEV (reference sequence). Trimming stripped 2 bases from V and 4 bases from J, with 13 bases between. The CDR3 runs to 15 residues. Here the CDR3 reads CASSLRAAIPDTQYF. DNA of the CDR3: TGTGCCAGCAGTTTAAGGGCGGCGATCCCAGATACGCAGTATTTT.

This clonotype came up a few times. This chain connects TRBV28 to TRBJ2-3; 9 bases are a match to TRBD2. The CDR3 spans 17 residues. Trimming at V came to 3 bases and at J to 4 bases, leaving 11 bases not matched to a gene. Germline loops: CDR1 MDHEN, CDR2 SYDVKM. The CDR3 region is CASSLSSGSMISDTQYF. For the CDR3, the DNA is TGTGCCAGCAGTTTGAGTAGCGGGAGCATGATCTCAGATACGCAGTATTTT. Filled out from reference TRBV28 and TRBJ2-3, the complete variable domain reads DVKVTQSSRYLVKRTGEKVFLECVQDMDHENMFWYRQDPGLGLRLIYFSYDVKMKEKGDIPEGYSVSREKKERFSLILESASTNQTSMYLCASSLSSGSMISDTQYFGPGTRLTVL.

The sample holds many counts of this clonotype. The V and J genes are TRBV7-2 and TRBJ2-5, with TRBD2 matching over 11 bases. This CDR3 region has 19 residues. The ends lost 1 base at V and 1 base at J; junction bases unmatched: 11. CDR1 SGHTA and CDR2 FQGNSA come from the germline V gene. Here the CDR3 DNA reads TGTGCCAGCAGCTTAGGACTAGCGGGATATGGGGGGTCCCAAGAGACCCAGTACTTC. Translation: CASSLGLAGYGGSQETQYF.

This clonotype appeared many times. The chain has TRBV3-1 and TRBJ1-2; 8 positions match TRBD1. Germline V gives CDR1 LGHDT, CDR2 YNNKEL (reference sequence). With V trimmed by 4 bases and J by 2 bases, 6 bases remained unmatched. The CDR3 consists of 15 residues. The CDR3 region is CASSLGQGQNYGYTF. DNA for the CDR3: TGTGCCAGCAGCCTTGGACAGGGCCAAAACTATGGCTACACCTTC.

The rearrangement joins TRBV19 to TRBJ2-1; D not certain. Trimming cost V 3 bases and J 7 bases, with 10 bases left between them. CDR1 is LNHDA and CDR2 is SQIVND in the germline V gene (reference sequence). The CDR3 totals 13 residues. In DNA, the CDR3 is TGTGCCAGTAGTATCTCCTACGGGAATGAGCAGTTCTTC. This sequence encodes CASSISYGNEQFF.

The gene calls are TRBV6-1 and TRBJ1-6; D is possibly TRBD1 (5 bases). The CDR3 loop spans 18 amino acids. V was pared by 4 bases and J by 0 bases, with 16 bases between. The germline V gene encodes CDR1 MNHNS and CDR2 SASEGT. CDR3 bases: TGTGCCAGCAGTGGCGGGGCCAGGATCAGCTCCTATAATTCACCCCTCCACTTT. Protein: CASSGGARISSYNSPLHF.

V gene TRBV9 combines with J gene TRBJ2-1; maybe TRBD2 (5 bases). Germline-derived CDR1 and CDR2 are SGDLS and YYNGEE. Trimming pared 4 bases from V and 1 base from J, leaving 12 bases between. The CDR3 has 15 residues. The CDR3 here is CASSPTRTSYNEQFF. Written as DNA, the CDR3 is TGTGCCAGCAGCCCTACTAGGACGTCCTACAATGAGCAGTTCTTC.

In regard to this clonotype: As the CDR3 is not closed by the conserved phenylalanine or tryptophan, this likely results from a read error. The chain links TRBV20-1 to TRBJ1-1, with D tentatively TRBD1 (5 bases). Germline assignment: CDR1 DFQATT and CDR2 SNEGSKA (reference sequence). V lost 6 bases and J lost 0, with 17 bases in between. The CDR3 is made up of 15 amino acids. The CDR3 here is CSADRDLGLNTEAFL. The DNA for the CDR3 is TGCAGTGCCGACCGGGACTTAGGGCTGAACACTGAAGCTTTCCTT.

This clonotype was found many times. V and J are TRBV20-1 and TRBJ2-1; 11 bases fit TRBD2. This CDR3 contains 15 residues. Germline V CDR1 and CDR2: DFQATT, SNEGSKA (reference sequence). V was clipped by 5 bases and J by 2 bases; unmatched bases: 5. This CDR3 reads CSAYPTSGTYNEQFF. The CDR3 DNA reads as TGCAGTGCTTACCCGACTAGCGGGACCTACAATGAGCAGTTCTTC.

This clonotype was picked up a small number of times. J is TRBJ1-1 and V is TRBV27; TRBD1 matches 11 bases. Unmatched junction bases numbered 6, after V lost 5 bases and J lost 4 bases. The CDR3 runs to 15 residues. Germline assignment: CDR1 MNHEY and CDR2 SMNVEV (reference sequence). As DNA, the CDR3 is TGTGCCAGCAGTCTGGGACAGGGGGGGTTCACTGAAGCTTTCTTT. Amino acid sequence: CASSLGQGGFTEAFF.

This clonotype was counted at least ten times. V gene TRBV7-9 combines with J gene TRBJ2-7; 7 positions agree with TRBD1. This CDR3 contains 12 residues. Looked up from germline, CDR1 is SEHNR and CDR2 is FQNEAQ (reference sequence). V was pared by 4 bases and J by 5 bases, with 2 bases of the junction left unmatched. The CDR3 sequence: CASSYTGDEQYF. The CDR3 coding sequence is TGTGCCAGCAGCTACACAGGGGACGAGCAGTACTTC. The full variable domain, completed using reference TRBV7-9 and TRBJ2-7, is DTGVSQNPRHKITKRGQNVTFRCDPISEHNRLYWYRQTLGQGPEFLTYFQNEAQLEKSRLLSDRFSAERPKGSFSTLEIQRTEQGDSAMYLCASSYTGDEQYFGPGTRLTVT.

This clonotype has a handful of counts. The chain carries TRBV6-1 and TRBJ1-1, with 9 nucleotides matching TRBD1. Trimming took 7 bases from V and 9 from J; bases not matched to a gene: 12. Germline V lookup: CDR1 MNHNS, CDR2 SASEGT. This CDR3 is built from 14 residues. The CDR3: CASTYRDRAAQAFF. CDR3 bases: TGTGCCAGCACCTACAGGGACAGGGCCGCCCAAGCTTTCTTT.

This clonotype was recorded a few times. The J gene is TRBJ2-7, the V gene TRBV15, with no clear D. Trimming took 5 bases from V and 0 from J, leaving 8 bases between them. The CDR3 consists of 13 residues. Germline lookup yields CDR1 LNHNV and CDR2 YYDKDF (reference sequence). The CDR3 loop is CATSGRASYEQYF. The CDR3 DNA is TGTGCCACCAGCGGTAGGGCCTCCTACGAGCAGTACTTC.

This clonotype was counted between two and nine times. This chain links TRBV7-8 with TRBJ2-1, with 9 bases lining up with TRBD2. Per the germline V gene, CDR1 is SGHVS and CDR2 is FQNEAQ. V was pared by 2 bases and J by 5 bases, with 7 bases of the junction left unmatched. The CDR3 contains 16 residues. The CDR3 DNA sequence: TGTGCCAGCAGCTTATGGTCTAGCGGGGTAAACAATGAGCAGTTCTTC. It specifies CASSLWSSGVNNEQFF.

The rearrangement links TRBV7-3 to TRBJ2-1, with TRBD2 as a possible D gene (6 bases). The CDR3 runs 15 residues. V lost 3 bases to trimming and J lost 7 bases, with 16 bases between them. Germline V lookup: CDR1 SGHTA, CDR2 FQGTGA. The CDR3 DNA follows: TGTGCCAGCAGCTTTCATAACCGGGAGACGAATGAGCAGTTCTTC. Protein product: CASSFHNRETNEQFF. Complete variable domain (other parts from reference TRBV7-3 and TRBJ2-1): GAGVSQTPSNKVTEKGKYVELRCDPISGHTALYWYRQSLGQGPEFLIYFQGTGAADDSGLPNDRFFAVRPEGSVSTLKIQRTERGDSAVYLCASSFHNRETNEQFFGPGTRLTVL.

This clonotype was found many times. The chain joins TRBV11-2 to TRBJ2-7, with 8 nucleotides matching TRBD1. This CDR3 has 16 amino acids. V shed 3 bases, J shed 0 bases, and the junction held 7 bases outside the gene matches. The germline CDR1 and CDR2 sequences are SGHAT and FQNNGV. DNA of the CDR3: TGTGCCAGCAGCTTTGCCGGGACAGGAGGCTCCTACGAGCAGTACTTC. Its protein product is CASSFAGTGGSYEQYF.

This clonotype was observed at least ten times. This rearrangement joins TRBV11-2 to TRBJ2-7, with TRBD1 identical over 7 bases. There are 14 residues in the CDR3. After removal of 6 bases from V and 3 bases from J, the junction contained 8 bases not matched to a gene. CDR1 and CDR2 from the germline V gene are SGHAT and FQNNGV. DNA for the CDR3: TGTGCCAGCAGACTCCCGGGACAGAGCTACGAGCAGTACTTC. This encodes CASRLPGQSYEQYF.

V gene TRBV29-1 combines with J gene TRBJ1-1, with D perhaps matching TRBD1 (6 bases). This CDR3 is built from 12 residues. V was shortened by 5 bases and J by 3 bases, with 10 bases between the two germline ends. CDR1 SQVTM and CDR2 ANQGSEA come from the germline V gene. CDR3 sequence reads: CSVRTGYTEAFF. CDR3 DNA: TGCAGCGTTCGTACAGGGTACACTGAAGCTTTCTTT. Supplemented by reference TRBV29-1 and TRBJ1-1, the full variable domain reads SAVISQKPSRDICQRGTSLTIQCQVDSQVTMMFWYRQQPGQSLTLIATANQGSEATYESGFVIDKFPISRPNLTFSTLTVSNMSPEDSSIYLCSVRTGYTEAFFGQGTRLTVV.

This sequence joins TRBV10-2 and TRBJ2-2; TRBD2 might be the D (6 bases). Deletions cut 10 bases from V and 4 bases from J, with 16 bases between. Germline V lookup: CDR1 WSHSY, CDR2 SAAADI. This CDR3 has 14 amino acids. Here the CDR3 DNA reads TGCGCCACCCGAACGAGCGGGCCCACCGGGGAGCTGTTTTTT. It yields the protein CATRTSGPTGELFF.

This clonotype was picked up many times. CDR3 DNA: TGTGCCAGCAGTCCCTCATGGGCAGGGGAGGTAGTTGTTTGGCAGCCCCAGCATTTT. This translates into CASSPSWAGEVVVWQPQHF. This chain links TRBV28 with TRBJ1-5, with TRBD1 as a possible D gene (6 bases). V was pared by 5 bases and J by 7 bases, with 30 bases between. The germline CDR1 and CDR2 sequences are MDHEN and SYDVKM. The CDR3 length is 19 residues.

This rearrangement joins TRBV7-9 to TRBJ2-1; unclear D gene. This CDR3 is built from 12 residues. The V end was cut by 7 bases, the J end by 5 bases, with 9 bases between. Germline lookup yields CDR1 SEHNR and CDR2 FQNEAQ (reference sequence). DNA for the CDR3: TGTGCCAGCAACCGGGCTAACAATGAGCAGTTCTTC. Protein product: CASNRANNEQFF.

This clonotype was recorded a few times. The chain is built from TRBV24-1 and TRBJ1-1; possible D gene TRBD1, 6 bases. The CDR3 extends over 17 amino acids. CDR1 is KGHDR and CDR2 is SFDVKD in the germline V gene. The V end lost 4 bases, the J end lost 0 bases, and 17 bases lay between the germline ends. CDR3 region: CATSDPDRRPLNTEAFF. The CDR3 DNA reads TGTGCCACCAGTGACCCTGACAGGCGGCCCCTGAACACTGAAGCTTTCTTT.

The chain employs TRBV12-3 or TRBV12-4 and TRBJ1-1, with unresolved D. Trimming stripped 8 bases from V and 6 bases from J, with 16 bases between. The CDR3 totals 13 residues. The DNA of the CDR3 is TGTGCCAGCTGCGTAAGCCTATTTGCTGAAGCTTTCTTT. It specifies CASCVSLFAEAFF.

V usage is TRBV29-1 and J usage is TRBJ2-5, with 9 nucleotides matching TRBD2. The germline V gene encodes CDR1 SQVTM and CDR2 ANQGSEA. The CDR3 spans 13 residues. Unmatched junction bases numbered 8, after V lost 3 bases and J lost 9 bases. The CDR3, as DNA: TGCAGCGTTGACTGGAGCGGGGGGAGGGCCCAGTACTTC. This codes for CSVDWSGGRAQYF.

This clonotype was observed a few times. The chain combines TRBV15 with TRBJ2-7, with TRBD1 identical over 12 bases. The ends lost 1 base at V and 5 bases at J; junction bases unmatched: 6. Germline V gene sequence: CDR1 LNHNV, CDR2 YYDKDF (reference sequence). This CDR3 spans 16 amino acids. The CDR3 coding sequence is TGTGCCACCAGCAGAGCGTTCGGGACAGGGGGCGACGAGCAGTACTTC. Translated, it gives CATSRAFGTGGDEQYF.

This clonotype was observed a few times. The gene calls are TRBV5-8 and TRBJ2-3, with 7 positions matching TRBD2. CDR1 is SGHTS and CDR2 is YDEGEE in the germline V gene. The CDR3 sequence is 18 residues long. V lost 0 bases and J lost 5; bases outside the gene matches: 15. The CDR3 coding sequence is TGTGCCAGCAGCTTGGGGGGCGGCGGGCGGGGGAGTCGAGATACGCAGTATTTT. It codes for CASSLGGGGRGSRDTQYF.